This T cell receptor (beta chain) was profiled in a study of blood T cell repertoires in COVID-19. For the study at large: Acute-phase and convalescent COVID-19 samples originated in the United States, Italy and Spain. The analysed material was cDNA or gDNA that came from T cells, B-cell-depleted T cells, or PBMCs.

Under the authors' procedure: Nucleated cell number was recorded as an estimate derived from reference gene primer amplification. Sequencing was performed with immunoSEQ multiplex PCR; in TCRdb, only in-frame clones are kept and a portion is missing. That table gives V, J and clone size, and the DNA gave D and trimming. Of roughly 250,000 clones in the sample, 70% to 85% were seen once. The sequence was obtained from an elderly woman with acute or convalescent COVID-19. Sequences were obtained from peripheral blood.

The chain's CDR3 is CASSLGVGQALGYTF. The DNA for the CDR3 is TGCGCCAGCAGCTTGGGCGTGGGACAGGCCCTTGGCTACACCTTC. V usage is TRBV5-1 and J usage is TRBJ1-2, with 8 bases that match TRBD1. The germline CDR1 and CDR2 sequences are SGHRS and YFSETQ. The CDR3 contains 15 residues. V dropped 0 bases and J dropped 7; count of bases not matched to a gene: 8. Full variable domain (rest looked up from reference TRBV5-1 and TRBJ1-2): KAGVTQTPRYLIKTRGQQVTLSCSPISGHRSVSWYQQTPGQGLQFLFEYFSETQRNKGNFPGRFSGRQFSNSRSEMNVSTLELGDSALYLCASSLGVGQALGYTFGSGTRLTVV.